These 27 T cell receptor beta chains originate from one sample sequenced in a study of blood T cell repertoires in COVID-19 (dated by TCRdb to the early 2020s). Preparation of the library involved the immunoSEQ multiplex PCR assay. Entries here come from immuneACCESS through TCRdb and include only in-frame sequences with V and J called. Some clones fail to appear in such tables; in the studies checked, an unresolved V gene covers under half of the shortfall, and the cause of the remainder is unknown. This sample lists about 210,000 clones; around four fifths were detected once. Less than 8% of the sample is held by the ten biggest clonotypes. The sequencing input was peripheral blood. The origin of the receptors is a woman between 45 and 65 years old with active or convalescent COVID-19.

The J gene is TRBJ2-4, the V gene TRBV28; perhaps TRBD2 as D (5 bases). The CDR3 covers 14 residues. Germline CDR1 MDHEN, CDR2 SYDVKM. V was clipped by 2 bases and J by 6 bases, with 11 bases between them. The CDR3 protein is CASSLAGHANIQYF. DNA for the CDR3: TGTGCCAGCAGTTTAGCGGGTCATGCAAACATTCAGTACTTC.

This clone was recorded once. This chain links TRBV5-1 with TRBJ2-1; D is perhaps TRBD2 (6 bases). CDR1 is SGHRS, CDR2 YFSETQ, per germline. V was clipped by 0 bases and J by 5 bases, with 12 bases between them. This CDR3 is built from 15 residues. CDR3 in amino acids: CASSLVVAENNEQFF. The CDR3 DNA is TGCGCCAGCAGCTTGGTAGTAGCGGAGAACAATGAGCAGTTCTTC. Drawing the rest from reference TRBV5-1 and TRBJ2-1, the complete variable domain is KAGVTQTPRYLIKTRGQQVTLSCSPISGHRSVSWYQQTPGQGLQFLFEYFSETQRNKGNFPGRFSGRQFSNSRSEMNVSTLELGDSALYLCASSLVVAENNEQFFGPGTRLTVL.

The V call is TRBV4-2, the J call TRBJ2-6, with D perhaps TRBD2 (5 bases). Looked up from germline, CDR1 is LGHNA and CDR2 is YNFKEQ. This CDR3 comprises 18 residues. Deletions cut 0 bases from V and 0 bases from J, with 12 bases between. CDR3 sequence reads: CASSQDDLTSSGANVLTF. The CDR3 DNA sequence: TGTGCCAGCAGCCAAGACGACCTAACTAGCTCTGGGGCCAACGTCCTGACTTTC.

The chain carries TRBV28 and TRBJ1-5, with 8 bases identical to TRBD1. CDR1 and CDR2 (germline): MDHEN, SYDVKM. The CDR3 runs to 13 residues. Trimming removed 5 bases from V and 5 bases from J; junction bases left unmatched: 2. The CDR3 nucleotides read TGTGCCAGCAGTCCGGACAGGGATCAGCCCCAGCATTTT. Translating gives CASSPDRDQPQHF.

This clone turned up a few times. The chain couples TRBV7-6 to TRBJ2-7; 10 bases are shared with TRBD1. Trimming removed 3 bases from V and 6 bases from J; junction bases left unmatched: 5. The germline V gene encodes CDR1 SGHVS and CDR2 FNYEAQ. This CDR3 contains 14 residues. CDR3 sequence (DNA): TGTGCCAGCAGCTTGGGTGGACAGGGGGGCGAGCAGTACTTC. Amino acid sequence: CASSLGGQGGEQYF.

A single count supports this clone. The chain links TRBV6-1 to TRBJ1-3, with 9 bases identical to TRBD1. Germline CDR1 is MNHNS and CDR2 is SASEGT. This CDR3 has 16 residues. V trimming: 0 bases; J trimming: 6 bases; junction bases outside the gene matches: 6. The CDR3 nucleotides read TGTGCCAGCAGTGAAGCGCTGGGACAGGGAACAAACACCATATATTTT. Protein sequence: CASSEALGQGTNTIYF.

The J gene is TRBJ2-3, the V gene TRBV5-1; D is unresolved. V was shortened by 0 bases and J by 0 bases, with 8 bases between the two germline ends. Germline CDR1 is SGHRS and CDR2 is YFSETQ. The CDR3 is 15 residues long. The CDR3: CASSLDEASTDTQYF. In DNA form, the CDR3 reads TGCGCCAGCAGCTTGGACGAAGCTAGCACAGATACGCAGTATTTT.

The gene calls are TRBV5-4 and TRBJ2-1, with D possibly TRBD2 on 5 matching bases. V lost 2 bases and J lost 10, with 7 bases in between. This CDR3 comprises 11 residues. Per germline, CDR1 SGHNT and CDR2 YYREEE (reference sequence). The CDR3 DNA reads TGTGCCAGCAGCTTCCCGGGGGAGCAGTTCTTC. Amino acids: CASSFPGEQFF. Using reference TRBV5-4 and TRBJ2-1 for the parts outside the CDR3, the full variable domain is ETGVTQSPTHLIKTRGQQVTLRCSSQSGHNTVSWYQQALGQGPQFIFQYYREEENGRGNFPPRFSGLQFPNYSSELNVNALELDDSALYLCASSFPGEQFFGPGTRLTVL.

The chain recombines TRBV27 with TRBJ2-7, with 7 bases matching TRBD2. Germline assignment: CDR1 MNHEY and CDR2 SMNVEV (reference sequence). The CDR3 covers 16 residues. Unmatched junction bases numbered 16, after V lost 8 bases and J lost 3 bases. The CDR3 bases are TGTGCCAGCTTACCCCGGCAGCGGGATACCCGCTACGAGCAGTACTTC. It translates to CASLPRQRDTRYEQYF.

To note about this clone: A read error may account for a junction end that differs from germline. The chain combines TRBV6-5 with TRBJ1-2; weak D call: TRBD1 (6 bases). Germline CDR1 is MNHEY and CDR2 is SVGAGI. This CDR3 comprises 12 residues. The CDR3 region is CVSSPGARGYTF. The CDR3, as DNA: TGTGTCAGCAGTCCAGGGGCGCGGGGCTACACCTTC.

V is TRBV19 and J is TRBJ2-2; D is unclear. Deletions cut 2 bases from V and 7 bases from J, with 8 bases between. This CDR3 is built from 13 residues. Germline CDR1 reads LNHDA; CDR2 reads SQIVND (reference sequence). This CDR3 is CASSILYRGELFF. The CDR3 DNA is TGTGCCAGTAGTATACTCTATCGCGGGGAGCTGTTTTTT.

The chain is built from TRBV12-2 and TRBJ2-6; the D call in the table, TRBD2, was not verified against the DNA. TRBV12-2 is a documented pseudogene. This CDR3 spans 18 amino acids. CDR3 protein: CASRSPLRGDSGANVLTF. Written as DNA, the CDR3 is TGTGCAAGTCGCTCCCCACTACGGGGGGACTCTGGGGCCAACGTCCTGACTTTC.

The chain links TRBV9 to TRBJ1-3; no clear D gene. Trimming shortened V by 5 bases and J by 0 bases, and 12 bases separated the two germline ends. The CDR3 totals 15 residues. The germline V gene has CDR1 SGDLS and CDR2 YYNGEE. CDR3 region: CASRPGESSGNTIYF. CDR3 DNA: TGTGCCAGCAGGCCTGGAGAGAGCTCTGGAAACACCATATATTTT. Full variable domain (remainder filled in from reference TRBV9 and TRBJ1-3): DSGVTQTPKHLITATGQRVTLRCSPRSGDLSVYWYQQSLDQGLQFLIQYYNGEERAKGNILERFSAQQFPDLHSELNLSSLELGDSALYFCASRPGESSGNTIYFGEGSWLTVV.

The chain uses TRBV5-1 and TRBJ2-5, with a weak D call TRBD1 (6 bases). The CDR3 totals 13 residues. Germline values: CDR1 SGHRS, CDR2 YFSETQ. The V gene lost 1 base and the J gene lost 5 bases, with 9 bases spanning the gap. The chain's CDR3 is CASSLQGLETQYF. Here the CDR3 DNA reads TGCGCCAGCAGCTTGCAGGGGCTGGAGACCCAGTACTTC.

This clone was recorded only once. The chain is built from TRBV3-1 (or the pseudogene TRBV3-2) and TRBJ2-2, with TRBD2 as a possible D gene (5 bases). Trimming stripped 3 bases from V and 4 bases from J, with 12 bases between. Germline V gives CDR1 LGHDT, CDR2 YNNKEL (reference sequence). CDR3 size: 15 residues. The CDR3 reads CASSQGSFSTGELFF. DNA of the CDR3: TGTGCCAGCAGCCAGGGGAGCTTTAGCACCGGGGAGCTGTTTTTT.

The CDR3 nucleotides are TGCAGTGCTAGTGGGACAGGGAAGGTAGTAAACACTGAAGCTTTCTTT. Translation gives CSASGTGKVVNTEAFF. The chain couples TRBV20-1 to TRBJ1-1, with 9 nucleotides matching TRBD1. Per the germline V gene, CDR1 is DFQATT and CDR2 is SNEGSKA (reference sequence). V was pared by 3 bases and J by 2 bases, with 10 bases of the junction left unmatched. The CDR3 loop spans 16 amino acids.

The chain is built from TRBV19 and TRBJ1-6; D might be TRBD1 (6 bases). The V and J ends lost 7 bases and 8 bases respectively, with 18 bases between them. Germline V gene lookup returns CDR1 LNHDA and CDR2 SQIVND (reference sequence). The CDR3 length is 15 residues. CDR3 nucleotide sequence: TGTGCCAGTATTCCGGGACACCGAATGGATTCACCCCTCCACTTT. Its protein product is CASIPGHRMDSPLHF.

V is TRBV19 and J is TRBJ1-5, with 9 bases matching TRBD1. The germline V gene has CDR1 LNHDA and CDR2 SQIVND (reference sequence). CDR3 size: 14 residues. V shed 5 bases, J shed 4 bases, and the junction held 3 bases outside the gene matches. The CDR3 loop reads CASSSGTGNQPQHF. The CDR3 nucleotides are TGTGCCAGTAGTTCCGGGACAGGGAATCAGCCCCAGCATTTT.

The rearrangement joins TRBV25-1 to TRBJ2-5; maybe TRBD2 (5 bases). The germline V and J ends were trimmed by 9 bases and 5 bases, with 19 bases remaining between them. Germline lookup yields CDR1 MGHDK and CDR2 SYGVNS. This CDR3 contains 14 residues. DNA of the CDR3: TGTGCCAGTGCCCCGGGGTTCCCCCCGGAGACCCAGTACTTC. Protein sequence: CASAPGFPPETQYF.

V gene TRBV5-5 combines with J gene TRBJ2-7; D is unclear. The CDR3 contains 14 residues. V gave up 0 bases and J gave up 2 bases, with 9 bases separating them. Looked up from germline, CDR1 is SGHKS and CDR2 is YYEKEE (reference sequence). CDR3 loop: CASSLVQEPYEQYF. CDR3 nucleotide sequence: TGTGCCAGCAGCTTGGTGCAGGAACCCTACGAGCAGTACTTC.

The rearrangement links TRBV5-1 to TRBJ1-4; possible D gene TRBD1, 5 bases. The CDR3 is 15 amino acids. Trimming left V 4 bases short and J 6 bases short, with 16 bases between. Germline values: CDR1 SGHRS, CDR2 YFSETQ. Written as DNA, the CDR3 is TGCGCCAGCAGCCTACAGGTTGGGGTTGATGAAAAACTGTTTTTT. Its translation is CASSLQVGVDEKLFF.

CDR3 region: CASKTSGNTIYF. The CDR3 DNA reads as TGTGCCAGTAAGACTTCTGGAAACACCATATATTTT. J is TRBJ1-3 and V is TRBV19; no reliable D call. V gave up 7 bases and J gave up 1 base, with 5 bases separating them. Looked up from germline, CDR1 is LNHDA and CDR2 is SQIVND (reference sequence). The CDR3 covers 12 residues.

The chain recombines TRBV6-5 with TRBJ2-1, with TRBD1 as a possible D gene (5 bases). Germline lookup yields CDR1 MNHEY and CDR2 SVGAGI. The CDR3 is 14 amino acids. Trimming took 9 bases from V and 0 from J, leaving 12 bases between them. The CDR3 spells CARLTDSSYNEQFF. In DNA, the CDR3 is TGTGCCAGGTTGACAGATAGCTCCTACAATGAGCAGTTCTTC.

This clone was counted only a few times. This chain joins TRBV21-1 and TRBJ1-5; the table calls TRBD1, which could not be checked here. TRBV21-1 is a documented pseudogene. There are 13 residues in the CDR3. This CDR3 is CASIWQSGQPQHF. The CDR3 DNA follows: TGTGCCAGCATTTGGCAGTCTGGTCAGCCCCAGCATTTT.

As to this clone: Germline and junction disagree at one end, which may indicate a read error. This chain joins TRBV10-3 and TRBJ2-3; 9 bases map to TRBD2. CDR1 and CDR2 (germline): ENHRY, SYGVKD. The CDR3 loop spans 17 amino acids. For the CDR3, the DNA is TGTGCCATCCGTGAGTCAAGGCGGGGGGGTGTGTCAGATACGCAGTATTTT. Its protein product is CAIRESRRGGVSDTQYF.

V is TRBV19 and J is TRBJ2-2; 7 bases map to TRBD2. This CDR3 has 14 residues. Germline V lookup: CDR1 LNHDA, CDR2 SQIVND (reference sequence). J was trimmed by 3 bases and V by 4 bases; bases with no gene match: 2. The CDR3 region is CASSSGGHTGELFF. CDR3 DNA sequence: TGTGCCAGTAGTAGCGGGGGACACACCGGGGAGCTGTTTTTT.

This chain's CDR3 is CASSEGTGDGYTF. CDR3 sequence (DNA): TGTGCCAGCAGTGAAGGGACAGGGGATGGCTACACCTTC. V gene TRBV6-1 combines with J gene TRBJ1-2, with 9 bases that match TRBD1. Trimming at V came to 1 base and at J to 6 bases, leaving 0 bases not matched to a gene. The length of the CDR3 is 13 residues. Germline CDR1 reads MNHNS; CDR2 reads SASEGT.